Below are 9 T cell receptor beta chains sequenced from a single sample in a study of blood T cells in healthy people across ages. Using a J-beta primer mix together with a sample-barcoded 5' primer, a second PCR was run for about 6 to 11 cycles. TCRdb re-derived calls from the 5' RACE reads in MiXCR, one entry per CDR3 protein. The sample has fewer than 800,000 distinct CDR3 sequences, around a fifth seen once. Sequencing was performed on blood. The source is a man in his 70s in good health.

The V gene is TRBV5-1, the J gene TRBJ2-7; 13 nucleotides agree with TRBD2. This CDR3 region has 15 residues. V lost 4 bases and J lost 6; bases outside the gene matches: 7. Germline V gives CDR1 SGHRS, CDR2 YFSETQ. The CDR3 sequence: CASSREGTSGTEQYF. CDR3 nucleotides: TGCGCCAGCAGCCGAGAGGGGACTAGCGGGACCGAGCAGTACTTC.

The V gene is TRBV6-1, the J gene TRBJ2-5, with TRBD1 matching 8 bases. This CDR3 is built from 16 residues. V dropped 5 bases and J dropped 0; count of bases not matched to a gene: 8. The germline V gene has CDR1 MNHNS and CDR2 SASEGT. The CDR3 coding sequence is TGTGCCAGCAGTAGGGGCGGACAGGGCCACCAAGAGACCCAGTACTTC. Its translation: CASSRGGQGHQETQYF.

The gene calls are TRBV20-1 and TRBJ2-5; TRBD2 agrees at 11 bases. The J call is in doubt because the DNA end fits TRBJ2-1 better. The CDR3 contains 14 residues. The germline CDR1 and CDR2 sequences are DFQATT and SNEGSKA (reference sequence). CDR3 in amino acids: CSASLAGGPGEQFF. DNA of the CDR3: TGCAGTGCTAGCTTAGCGGGAGGGCCCGGTGAGCAGTTCTTC.

This sequence joins TRBV27 and TRBJ1-5, with 8 bases fitting TRBD1. Germline assignment: CDR1 MNHEY and CDR2 SMNVEV (reference sequence). Trimming took 6 bases from V and 4 from J; bases not matched to a gene: 8. The CDR3 extends over 15 amino acids. CDR3 sequence: CASRLGQEPNQPQHF. DNA of the CDR3: TGTGCCAGCAGGCTGGGACAGGAGCCGAATCAGCCCCAGCATTTT.

For this clonotype: A read error is likely, as this CDR3 ends without the conserved phenylalanine or tryptophan. The chain has TRBV5-1 and TRBJ1-1; a possible D gene is TRBD1 (5 bases). Trimming took off 6 bases at V and 9 bases at J, with 21 bases between the two ends. CDR1 is SGHRS and CDR2 is YFSETQ in the germline V gene. CDR3 length equals 14 residues. In DNA form, the CDR3 reads TGCGCCAGCACCGACCTCAGGGACTCGGGGCAAGCTTTCTCT. It is translated as CASTDLRDSGQAFS.

This clonotype came up a few times. CDR3 nucleotide sequence: TGTGCCAGCAGCCCCCGCCAGGAGCTCAATGAGCAGTTCTTC. Translation: CASSPRQELNEQFF. This chain joins TRBV7-9 and TRBJ2-5; no clear D. Gene TRBJ2-1 matches the end of the DNA better, so the J call may be wrong. Germline loops: CDR1 SEHNR, CDR2 FQNEAQ (reference sequence). The CDR3 sequence is 14 residues long.

This clonotype showed up just a few times. V gene TRBV5-1 combines with J gene TRBJ2-5, with 10 bases that match TRBD1. J gave up 1 base and V 7 bases, and 4 bases lay outside the gene matches. CDR1 SGHRS and CDR2 YFSETQ come from the germline V gene. The CDR3 contains 14 residues. CDR3 sequence reads: CASGQGGLQETQYF. The CDR3 DNA follows: TGCGCCAGCGGACAGGGGGGACTCCAAGAGACCCAGTACTTC.

This clonotype has a handful of counts. The rearrangement joins TRBV12-3 or TRBV12-4 to TRBJ2-5; TRBD1 agrees at 7 bases. Judging by the DNA end, TRBJ2-7 fits better; the J call may be wrong. The CDR3 runs to 13 residues. The CDR3 sequence: CASSVTQGYEQYF. In DNA, the CDR3 is TGTGCCAGCAGTGTTACACAGGGGTACGAGCAGTACTTC.

This clonotype has a handful of counts. This chain joins TRBV29-1 and TRBJ2-5; unclear D gene. Germline lookup yields CDR1 SQVTM and CDR2 ANQGSEA. Trimming removed 1 base from V and 0 bases from J, with 6 bases in between. The CDR3 totals 13 residues. CDR3 sequence (DNA): TGCAGCGTTGAAGGGCAGTACCAAGAGACCCAGTACTTC. Its translation: CSVEGQYQETQYF.